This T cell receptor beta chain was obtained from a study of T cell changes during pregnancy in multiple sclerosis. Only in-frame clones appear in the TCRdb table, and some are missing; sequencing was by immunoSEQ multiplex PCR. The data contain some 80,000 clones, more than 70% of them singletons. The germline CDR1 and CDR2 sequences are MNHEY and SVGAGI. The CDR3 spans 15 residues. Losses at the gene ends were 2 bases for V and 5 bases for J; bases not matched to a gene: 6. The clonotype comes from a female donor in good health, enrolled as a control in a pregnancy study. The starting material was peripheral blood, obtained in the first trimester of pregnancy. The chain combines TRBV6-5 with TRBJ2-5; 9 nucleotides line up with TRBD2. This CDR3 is CASSYAGGRGETQYF. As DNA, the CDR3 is TGTGCCAGCAGTTACGCGGGGGGGCGTGGGGAGACCCAGTACTTC.